These 13 T cell receptor beta chains share one sample of origin, sequenced in a study of T cells in lung cancer brain metastases. Clones were read by immunoSEQ multiplex PCR, and TCRdb kept only the in-frame ones, dropping some. This sample has fewer than 4,000 clones, with 90% to 95% found just once. The sequencing sample was made of tumor tissue from the primary lung tumor. All receptors come from a man in his 70s with non-small cell lung cancer.

The chain employs TRBV9 and TRBJ2-2; the D gene is possibly TRBD1 (5 bases). The ends were cut back, 3 bases at V and 2 bases at J, with 8 bases in the middle. This CDR3 is 14 amino acids long. CDR1 and CDR2 (germline): SGDLS, YYNGEE. The CDR3 coding sequence is TGTGCCAGCAGCGGGGGCGGAAACACCGGGGAGCTGTTTTTT. Its translation is CASSGGGNTGELFF.

The CDR3 bases are TGTGCCAGCAGCGTAGAGTTCACAGATACGCAGTATTTT. This codes for CASSVEFTDTQYF. V gene TRBV9 combines with J gene TRBJ2-3; no firm D call. Deletions cut 0 bases from V and 2 bases from J, with 4 bases between. The V gene's germline CDR1 is SGDLS and CDR2 YYNGEE. This CDR3 contains 13 residues.

The rearrangement uses TRBV14 and TRBJ2-3; D is unclear. V was pared by 4 bases and J by 2 bases, with 13 bases between. This CDR3 has 15 residues. The germline CDR1 and CDR2 sequences are SGHDN and FVKESK. Here the CDR3 reads CASSPGRISTDTQYF. CDR3 sequence (DNA): TGTGCCAGCAGCCCGGGCAGGATATCCACAGATACGCAGTATTTT.

V gene TRBV18 combines with J gene TRBJ2-7, with D hard to call. The length of the CDR3 is 12 residues. Trimming stripped 6 bases from V and 3 bases from J, with 9 bases between. CDR1 and CDR2 from the germline V gene are KGHSH and LQKENI. The chain's CDR3 is CASSAGRYEQYF. CDR3 in DNA: TGTGCCAGCTCGGCAGGTCGCTACGAGCAGTACTTC.

This chain connects TRBV27 to TRBJ1-1; D ambiguous. This CDR3 has 13 residues. V shed 3 bases and J shed 3 bases, with 8 bases lying between them. From germline, CDR1 is MNHEY and CDR2 SMNVEV (reference sequence). The CDR3 protein is CASSFFGYTEAFF. For the CDR3, the DNA is TGTGCCAGCAGTTTTTTTGGGTACACTGAAGCTTTCTTT.

This sequence joins TRBV6-5 and TRBJ2-7; either TRBD1 or TRBD2 may fit D (5 bases each). With 2 bases removed from V and 2 bases from J, the gap between germline ends came to 13 bases. CDR1 and CDR2 from the germline V gene are MNHEY and SVGAGI. The CDR3 is made up of 15 amino acids. CDR3 sequence (DNA): TGTGCCAGCAGTTACCGGGACCATCCCGCCTACGAGCAGTACTTC. Encoded protein: CASSYRDHPAYEQYF.

Here the CDR3 reads CAVHRASTGELFF. The CDR3 DNA reads TGTGCCGTTCACAGGGCGAGCACCGGGGAGCTGTTTTTT. This chain links TRBV7-3 with TRBJ2-2; D perhaps matches TRBD1 (6 bases). There are 13 residues in the CDR3. V was clipped by 11 bases and J by 4 bases, with 14 bases between them. The germline V gene has CDR1 SGHTA and CDR2 FQGTGA. Variable domain in full (rest from reference TRBV7-3 and TRBJ2-2): GAGVSQTPSNKVTEKGKYVELRCDPISGHTALYWYRQSLGQGPEFLIYFQGTGAADDSGLPNDRFFAVRPEGSVSTLKIQRTERGDSAVYLCAVHRASTGELFFGEGSRLTVL.

The chain joins TRBV5-1 to TRBJ2-6; D not certain. This CDR3 is built from 15 residues. The ends were cut back, 4 bases at V and 0 bases at J, with 8 bases in the middle. Germline CDR1 reads SGHRS; CDR2 reads YFSETQ. The CDR3 loop reads CASSITGSGANVLTF. The CDR3 nucleotides read TGCGCCAGCAGCATCACGGGCTCTGGGGCCAACGTCCTGACTTTC. The full variable domain, its missing parts supplied by reference TRBV5-1 and TRBJ2-6, is KAGVTQTPRYLIKTRGQQVTLSCSPISGHRSVSWYQQTPGQGLQFLFEYFSETQRNKGNFPGRFSGRQFSNSRSEMNVSTLELGDSALYLCASSITGSGANVLTFGAGSRLTVL.

This chain joins TRBV4-2 and TRBJ2-3, with D perhaps being TRBD1 or TRBD2 (5 bases each). This CDR3 spans 15 amino acids. The germline CDR1 and CDR2 sequences are LGHNA and YNFKEQ. V shed 4 bases and J shed 3 bases, with 14 bases lying between them. This CDR3 is CASSPWVGVTDTQYF. The CDR3 DNA reads TGTGCCAGCAGCCCGTGGGTGGGGGTAACAGATACGCAGTATTTT.

The chain is built from TRBV5-1 and TRBJ2-3, with D perhaps assigned TRBD1 or TRBD2 (5 bases each). Germline V gene sequence: CDR1 SGHRS, CDR2 YFSETQ. The germline V and J ends were trimmed by 0 bases and 8 bases, with 16 bases remaining between them. The CDR3 totals 15 residues. This CDR3 is CASSLAEGYAVTQYF. The DNA for the CDR3 is TGCGCCAGCAGCTTGGCCGAGGGGTACGCGGTTACGCAGTATTTT.

In this sample, this clone turned up a few times. The V gene is TRBV5-6, the J gene TRBJ2-4, with D unresolved. Germline lookup yields CDR1 SGHDT and CDR2 YYEEEE. Trimming stripped 4 bases from V and 1 base from J, with 9 bases between. CDR3 length: 14 residues. This CDR3 is CASSPPGAKNIQYF. CDR3 DNA: TGTGCCAGCAGCCCCCCCGGGGCCAAAAACATTCAGTACTTC.

The chain employs TRBV6-1 and TRBJ1-5; D is uncertain. The germline CDR1 and CDR2 sequences are MNHNS and SASEGT. Trimming took off 7 bases at V and 3 bases at J, with 4 bases between the two ends. The CDR3 totals 11 residues. CDR3 protein: CASKDNQPQHF. CDR3 nucleotides: TGTGCCAGCAAGGACAATCAGCCCCAGCATTTT.

J is TRBJ2-1 and V is TRBV11-3; D uncertain. CDR3 size: 11 residues. Deletions cut 4 bases from V and 7 bases from J, with 5 bases between. From germline, CDR1 is SGHNT and CDR2 YENEEA. The chain's CDR3 is CASSSRNEQFF. CDR3 coding DNA: TGTGCCAGCAGCTCGAGAAATGAGCAGTTCTTC.